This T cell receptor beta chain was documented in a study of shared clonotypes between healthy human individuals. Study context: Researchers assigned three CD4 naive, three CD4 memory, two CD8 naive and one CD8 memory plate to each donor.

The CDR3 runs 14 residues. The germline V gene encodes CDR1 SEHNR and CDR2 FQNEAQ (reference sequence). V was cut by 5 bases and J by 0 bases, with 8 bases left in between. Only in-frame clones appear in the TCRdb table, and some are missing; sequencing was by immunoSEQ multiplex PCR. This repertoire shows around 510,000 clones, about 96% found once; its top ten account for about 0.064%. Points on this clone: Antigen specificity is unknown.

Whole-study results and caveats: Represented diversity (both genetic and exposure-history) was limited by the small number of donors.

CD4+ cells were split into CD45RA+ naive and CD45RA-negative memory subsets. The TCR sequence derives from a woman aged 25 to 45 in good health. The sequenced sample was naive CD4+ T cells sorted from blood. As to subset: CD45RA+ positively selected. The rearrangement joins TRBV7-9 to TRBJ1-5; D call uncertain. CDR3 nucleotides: TGTGCCAGCAGCGCCTCCCATAGCAATCAGCCCCAGCATTTT. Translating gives CASSASHSNQPQHF. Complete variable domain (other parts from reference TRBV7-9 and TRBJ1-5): DTGVSQNPRHKITKRGQNVTFRCDPISEHNRLYWYRQTLGQGPEFLTYFQNEAQLEKSRLLSDRFSAERPKGSFSTLEIQRTEQGDSAMYLCASSASHSNQPQHFGDGTRLSIL.